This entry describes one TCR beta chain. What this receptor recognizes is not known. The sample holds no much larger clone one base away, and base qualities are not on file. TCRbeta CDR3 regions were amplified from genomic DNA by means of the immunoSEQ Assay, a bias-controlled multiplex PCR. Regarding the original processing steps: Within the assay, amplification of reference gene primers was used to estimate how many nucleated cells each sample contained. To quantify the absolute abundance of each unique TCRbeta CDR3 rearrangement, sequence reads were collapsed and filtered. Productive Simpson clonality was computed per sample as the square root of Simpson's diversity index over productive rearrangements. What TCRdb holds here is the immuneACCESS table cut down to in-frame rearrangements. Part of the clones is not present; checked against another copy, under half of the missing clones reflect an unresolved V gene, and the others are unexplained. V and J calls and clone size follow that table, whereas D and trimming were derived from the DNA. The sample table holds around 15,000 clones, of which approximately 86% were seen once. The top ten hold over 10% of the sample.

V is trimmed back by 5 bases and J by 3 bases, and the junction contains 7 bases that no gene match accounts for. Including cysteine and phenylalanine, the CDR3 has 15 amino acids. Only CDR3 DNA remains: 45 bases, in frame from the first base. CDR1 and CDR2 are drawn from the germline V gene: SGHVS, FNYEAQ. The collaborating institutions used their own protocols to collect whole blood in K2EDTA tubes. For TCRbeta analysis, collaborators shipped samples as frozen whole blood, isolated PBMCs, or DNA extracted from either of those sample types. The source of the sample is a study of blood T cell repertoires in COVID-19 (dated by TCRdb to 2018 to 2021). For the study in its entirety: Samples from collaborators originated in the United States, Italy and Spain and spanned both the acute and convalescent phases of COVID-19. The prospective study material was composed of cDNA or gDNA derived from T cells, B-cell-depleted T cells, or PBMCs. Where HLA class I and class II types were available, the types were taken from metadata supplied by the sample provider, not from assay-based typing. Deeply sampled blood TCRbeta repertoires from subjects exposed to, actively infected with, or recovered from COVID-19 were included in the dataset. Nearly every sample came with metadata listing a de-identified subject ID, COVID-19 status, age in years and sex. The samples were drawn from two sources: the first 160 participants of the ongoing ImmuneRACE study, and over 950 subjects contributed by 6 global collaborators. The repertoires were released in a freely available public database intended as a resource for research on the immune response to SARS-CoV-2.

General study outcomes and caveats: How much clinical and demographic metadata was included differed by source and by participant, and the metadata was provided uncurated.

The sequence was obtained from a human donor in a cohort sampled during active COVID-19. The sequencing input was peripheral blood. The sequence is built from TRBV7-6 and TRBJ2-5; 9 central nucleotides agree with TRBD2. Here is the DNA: TGTGCCAGCAGCCAGGACGGGACTAGCAAAGAGACCCAGTACTTC. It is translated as CASSQDGTSKETQYF. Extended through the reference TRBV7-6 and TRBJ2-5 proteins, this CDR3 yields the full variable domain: GAGVSQSPRYKVTKRGQDVALRCDPISGHVSLYWYRQALGQGPEFLTYFNYEAQQDKSGLPNDRFSAERPEGSISTLTIQRTEQRDSAMYRCASSQDGTSKETQYFGPGTRLLVL.